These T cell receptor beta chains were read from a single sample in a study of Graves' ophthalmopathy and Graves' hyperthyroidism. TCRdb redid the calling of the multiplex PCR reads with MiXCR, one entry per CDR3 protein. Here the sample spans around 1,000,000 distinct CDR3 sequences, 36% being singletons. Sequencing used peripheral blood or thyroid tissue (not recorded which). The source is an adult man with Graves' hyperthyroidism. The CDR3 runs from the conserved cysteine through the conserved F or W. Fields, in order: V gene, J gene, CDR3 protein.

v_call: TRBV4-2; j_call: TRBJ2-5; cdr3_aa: CASSQDGWGGETQYF
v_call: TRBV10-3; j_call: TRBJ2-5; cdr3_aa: CAISEPGQANQETQYF
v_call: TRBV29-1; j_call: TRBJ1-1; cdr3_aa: CSSRQGNTEAFF
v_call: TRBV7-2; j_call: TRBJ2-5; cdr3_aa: CASSLKGPASGSLETQYF
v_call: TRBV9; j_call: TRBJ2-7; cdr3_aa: CASSVTSGRSEQYF
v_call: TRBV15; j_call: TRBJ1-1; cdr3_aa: CATSYKGGGDTEAFF
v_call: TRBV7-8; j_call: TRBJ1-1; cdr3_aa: CASSLGISFTGGINTEAFF
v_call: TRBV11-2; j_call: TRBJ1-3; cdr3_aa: CASSLDGGHGNTIYF
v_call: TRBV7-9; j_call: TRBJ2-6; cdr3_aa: CASSLTWDREYSGANVLTF
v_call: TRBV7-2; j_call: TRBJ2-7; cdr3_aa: CASSSVAGLAYEQYF
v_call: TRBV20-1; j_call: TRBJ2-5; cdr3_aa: CSAYPGQWKETQYF
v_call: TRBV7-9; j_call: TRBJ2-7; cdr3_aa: CASSHDLTSSYEQYF
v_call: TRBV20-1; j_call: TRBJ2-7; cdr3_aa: CSAPNHRGRSDEQYF
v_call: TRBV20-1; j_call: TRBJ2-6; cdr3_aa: CSALQGAHSGANVLTF
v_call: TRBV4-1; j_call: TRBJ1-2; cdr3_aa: CASSQPGETGLYGYTF
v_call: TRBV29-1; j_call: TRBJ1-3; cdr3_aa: CSVSPFSDGNTIYF
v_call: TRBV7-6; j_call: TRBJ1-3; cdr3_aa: CASSLDAGATSSGNTIYF
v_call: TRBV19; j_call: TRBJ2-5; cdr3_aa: CASSPSKAGLQETQYF
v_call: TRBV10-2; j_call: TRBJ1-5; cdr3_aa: CASSEPDSMSNQPQHF
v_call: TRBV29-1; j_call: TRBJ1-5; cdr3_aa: CSLTTGGRNQPQHF
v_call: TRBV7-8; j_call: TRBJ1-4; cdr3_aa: CASSFLPYRDRGQIEKLFF
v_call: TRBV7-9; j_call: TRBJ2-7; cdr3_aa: CASSPWGELGSYEQYF
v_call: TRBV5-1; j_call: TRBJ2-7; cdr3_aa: CASSLDLRGNEQYF
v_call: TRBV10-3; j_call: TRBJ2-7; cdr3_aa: CAISETSGSYEQYF
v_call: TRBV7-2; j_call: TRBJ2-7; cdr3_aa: CASSYRTGEGEQYF
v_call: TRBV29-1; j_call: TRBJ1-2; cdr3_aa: CSVERVGYTF
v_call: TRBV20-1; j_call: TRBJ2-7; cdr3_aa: CSARDGDSYEQYF
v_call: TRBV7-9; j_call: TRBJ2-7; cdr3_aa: CASGPQRGTYEQYF
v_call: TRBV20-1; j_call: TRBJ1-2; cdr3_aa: CSARVQGGTFIYGYTF
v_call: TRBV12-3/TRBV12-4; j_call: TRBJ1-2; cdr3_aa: CASSRTGMDYGYTF
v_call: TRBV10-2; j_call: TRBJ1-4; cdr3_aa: CASSESGRMSSANEKLFF
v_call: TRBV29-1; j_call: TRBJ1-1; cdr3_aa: CSVEDWGTTPPNTEAFF
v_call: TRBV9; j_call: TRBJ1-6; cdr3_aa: CASSVSWRTAPLHF
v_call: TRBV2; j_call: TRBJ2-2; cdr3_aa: CASSVTGLNTGELSW
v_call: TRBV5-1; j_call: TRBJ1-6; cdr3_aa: CASSVGQNNSPLHF
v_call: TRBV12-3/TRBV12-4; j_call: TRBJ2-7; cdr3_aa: CASSTRVGGRHPYEQYF
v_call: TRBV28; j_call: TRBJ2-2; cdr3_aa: CASTSFGSANTGELFF
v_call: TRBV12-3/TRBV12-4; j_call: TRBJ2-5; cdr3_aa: CASSFSRAETQYF
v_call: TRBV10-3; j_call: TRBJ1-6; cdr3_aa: CAISDWNRDPFGSPLHF
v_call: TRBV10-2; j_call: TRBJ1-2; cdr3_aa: CASSQDQGLYGYTF
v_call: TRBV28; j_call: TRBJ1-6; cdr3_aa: CASRPPSSPLHF
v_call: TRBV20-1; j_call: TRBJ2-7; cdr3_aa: CSATGASYEQYF
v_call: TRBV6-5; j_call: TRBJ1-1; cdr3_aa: CASSYSGAVNTEAFF
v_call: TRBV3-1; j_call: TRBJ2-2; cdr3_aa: CASSQESLGTGELFF
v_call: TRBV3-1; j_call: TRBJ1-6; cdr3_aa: CASSLRGSGSPLHF
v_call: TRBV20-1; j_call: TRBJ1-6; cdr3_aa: CSAREVIGSPLHF
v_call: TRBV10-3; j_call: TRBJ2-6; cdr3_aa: CASPPWTVSGANVLTF
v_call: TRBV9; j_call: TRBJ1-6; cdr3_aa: CASSAGQGFGSPLHF
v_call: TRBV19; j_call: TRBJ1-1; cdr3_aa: CASSTSRDITQAFF